The 17 T cell receptor beta chains reported below all come from one sample, sequenced in a study of identical twins. TCRdb reprocessed the 5' RACE reads with MiXCR, giving one entry per CDR3 protein. Of hundreds of thousands of distinct CDR3 sequences listed, about 20% are singletons. This sample also appeared in a second study, on T cells expressing NK-cell markers.

The sequenced sample was PBMCs. These receptors originate from a woman aged 18-29 years in good health.

This clonotype was observed a few times. The chain uses TRBV20-1 and TRBJ2-2; the D gene is possibly TRBD1 (7 bases). Trimming left V 2 bases short and J 7 bases short, with 14 bases between. The CDR3 extends over 14 amino acids. Germline assignment: CDR1 DFQATT and CDR2 SNEGSKA (reference sequence). The CDR3 nucleotides are TGCAGTGCTAGACAGGGGGGTGTTCACGGGGAGCTGTTTTTT. It codes for CSARQGGVHGELFF.

This clonotype was counted only a few times. The chain recombines TRBV13 with TRBJ2-1; 10 bases align to TRBD1. The CDR3 totals 16 residues. V lost 4 bases to trimming and J lost 4 bases; unmatched junction nucleotides: 7. CDR1 PRHDT and CDR2 FYEKMQ come from the germline V gene (reference sequence). The CDR3 sequence: CASSSRDRGRYNEQFF. CDR3 DNA sequence: TGTGCCAGCAGCTCCCGGGACAGGGGCAGGTACAATGAGCAGTTCTTC.

This rearrangement joins TRBV20-1 to TRBJ2-7; 7 positions match TRBD1. Trimming took 6 bases from V and 9 from J; bases not matched to a gene: 11. Germline V CDR1 and CDR2: DFQATT, SNEGSKA (reference sequence). The CDR3 is 12 residues long. DNA of the CDR3: TGCAGTGCCGCCGGGACAGCGATGTGGCAGTACTTC. This codes for CSAAGTAMWQYF.

This chain uses TRBV7-9 with TRBJ2-1, with a weak D call TRBD2 (5 bases). V lost 3 bases and J lost 15, with 12 bases in between. The CDR3 covers 11 residues. Germline V gene lookup returns CDR1 SEHNR and CDR2 FQNEAQ (reference sequence). The CDR3 DNA follows: TGTGCCAGCAGCTTCTCTAGCTTATGGTTCTTC. Its translation: CASSFSSLWFF.

This chain uses TRBV4-3 with TRBJ2-1; 11 bases fit TRBD2. This CDR3 has 18 residues. The V gene's germline CDR1 is LGHNA and CDR2 YSLEER. The J segment lost 1 base and the V segment lost 0 bases, leaving 5 bases of the junction unmatched. CDR3 sequence: CASSQEPPSGGSYNEQFF. The CDR3 DNA sequence: TGCGCCAGCAGCCAAGAGCCCCCTAGCGGGGGGTCCTACAATGAGCAGTTCTTC.

A few counts support this clonotype. The J gene is TRBJ2-5, the V gene TRBV6-6; TRBD2 might be the D (5 bases). Germline CDR1 reads MNHNY; CDR2 reads SVGAGI (reference sequence). V lost 2 bases and J 5 bases, leaving 9 bases between the germline ends. This CDR3 region has 13 residues. The DNA of the CDR3 is TGTGCCAGCAGTTACGCGGGCCCGGAGACCCAGTACTTC. Amino acids: CASSYAGPETQYF.

This clonotype was detected only a few times. This chain links TRBV7-2 with TRBJ2-3; no firm D call. The germline CDR1 and CDR2 sequences are SGHTA and FQGNSA. V lost 5 bases, J lost 5 bases, and 14 bases lay in between. The CDR3 sequence is 14 residues long. CDR3 nucleotides: TGTGCCAGCAGCCTATTACGACCCAGAGATACGCAGTATTTT. The encoded protein is CASSLLRPRDTQYF.

There are many counts of this clonotype. This chain uses TRBV7-9 with TRBJ2-1, with a weak D call TRBD2 (6 bases). Germline CDR1 reads SEHNR; CDR2 reads FQNEAQ (reference sequence). The CDR3 sequence is 14 residues long. Trimming took 3 bases from V and 6 from J, leaving 12 bases between them. CDR3 loop: CASSFGSTSNEQFF. The DNA of the CDR3 is TGTGCCAGCAGCTTCGGGAGTACCTCCAATGAGCAGTTCTTC.

The rearrangement links TRBV29-1 to TRBJ2-1; a possible D gene is TRBD2 (5 bases). V was pared by 8 bases and J by 7 bases, with 12 bases between. The CDR3 sequence is 11 residues long. Germline-derived CDR1 and CDR2 are SQVTM and ANQGSEA. In nucleotides, the CDR3 is TGCAGCCCCGCCCGCGGGAATGAGCAGTTCTTC. This translates into CSPARGNEQFF.

The chain recombines TRBV10-3 with TRBJ1-1; 9 bases are a match to TRBD1. Trimming cost V 9 bases and J 5 bases; bases outside gene matches: 7. CDR3 size: 13 residues. Per germline, CDR1 ENHRY and CDR2 SYGVKD. The CDR3 DNA reads as TGTGCCATACAACAGGGGGCTGGTACTGAAGCTTTCTTT. This translates into CAIQQGAGTEAFF.

The chain employs TRBV4-2 and TRBJ2-6, with D possibly TRBD1 on 6 matching bases. V lost 4 bases, J lost 2 bases, and 15 bases lay in between. Germline V CDR1 and CDR2: LGHNA, YNFKEQ. The CDR3 has 17 amino acids. This CDR3 is CASSLGPRGTGANVLTF. Written as DNA, the CDR3 is TGTGCCAGCAGCCTTGGCCCCAGGGGAACTGGGGCCAACGTCCTGACTTTC.

The CDR3 sequence is CASSFSAASWRAEQYF. Written as DNA, the CDR3 is TGTGCCAGCAGTTTTAGCGCAGCCAGCTGGCGAGCCGAGCAGTACTTC. This chain links TRBV12-3 or TRBV12-4 with TRBJ2-7, with a weak D call TRBD2 (5 bases). This CDR3 is 16 amino acids long. Trimming cost V 3 bases and J 6 bases, with 21 bases left between them.

The chain employs TRBV7-2 and TRBJ2-1, with unresolved D. V was clipped by 4 bases and J by 7 bases, with 11 bases between them. This CDR3 spans 13 amino acids. Germline CDR1 reads SGHTA; CDR2 reads FQGNSA. The CDR3, as DNA: TGTGCCAGCAGCTCCGGAGCTAATAATGAGCAGTTCTTC. Residues: CASSSGANNEQFF.

This clonotype was counted between two and nine times. The chain carries TRBV11-2 and TRBJ2-4, with 14 bases identical to TRBD2. This CDR3 comprises 22 residues. The junction had 15 bases not matched to a gene; V was cut back by 0 bases and J by 2 bases. CDR1 and CDR2 from the germline V gene are SGHAT and FQNNGV. The CDR3 reads CASSLEVWTGLAGDRTKNIQYF. CDR3 bases: TGTGCCAGCAGCTTAGAGGTCTGGACGGGACTAGCGGGAGATAGGACCAAAAACATTCAGTACTTC.

This clonotype was counted only a few times. The chain combines TRBV4-2 with TRBJ2-7; 7 bases are shared with TRBD2. The CDR3 is made up of 16 amino acids. Germline-derived CDR1 and CDR2 are LGHNA and YNFKEQ. The ends lost 3 bases at V and 7 bases at J; junction bases unmatched: 15. The DNA for the CDR3 is TGTGCCAGCAGCCACCCGGGTGGCGGGGGAAAGTGGGAGCAGTACTTC. It yields the protein CASSHPGGGGKWEQYF.

In its sample, this clonotype was seen many times. V and J are TRBV6-2 or TRBV6-3 and TRBJ2-5; 7 bases fit TRBD1. V gave up 5 bases and J gave up 5 bases; unmatched junction bases: 11. Germline V gives CDR1 MNHEY, CDR2 SVGEGT. The CDR3 is 15 residues long. Written as DNA, the CDR3 is TGTGCCAGCAGTCAATGGGGGACAGTACAGGAGACCCAGTACTTC. This sequence encodes CASSQWGTVQETQYF.

This clonotype has only a few counts. This chain links TRBV5-5 with TRBJ1-5; perhaps TRBD1 as D (5 bases). The CDR3 is 16 amino acids. With 1 base removed from V and 2 bases from J, the gap between germline ends came to 13 bases. CDR1 and CDR2 (germline): SGHKS, YYEKEE (reference sequence). The CDR3 sequence is CASSLNRVQGNQPQHF. DNA of the CDR3: TGTGCCAGCAGCTTGAATCGAGTACAGGGCAATCAGCCCCAGCATTTT.